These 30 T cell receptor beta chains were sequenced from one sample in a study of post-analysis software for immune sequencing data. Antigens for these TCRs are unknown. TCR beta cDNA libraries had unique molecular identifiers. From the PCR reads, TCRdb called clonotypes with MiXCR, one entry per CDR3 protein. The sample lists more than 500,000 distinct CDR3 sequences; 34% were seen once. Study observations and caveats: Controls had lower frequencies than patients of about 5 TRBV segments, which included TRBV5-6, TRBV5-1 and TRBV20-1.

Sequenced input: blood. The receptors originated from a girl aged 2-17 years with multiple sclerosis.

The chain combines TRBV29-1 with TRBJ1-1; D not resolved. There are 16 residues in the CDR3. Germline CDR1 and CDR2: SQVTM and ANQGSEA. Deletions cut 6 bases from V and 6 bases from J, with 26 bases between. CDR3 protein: CSVGEVQAGSGSEAFF. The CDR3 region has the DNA TGCAGCGTCGGTGAGGTTCAGGCGGGGTCGGGCTCTGAAGCTTTCTTT.

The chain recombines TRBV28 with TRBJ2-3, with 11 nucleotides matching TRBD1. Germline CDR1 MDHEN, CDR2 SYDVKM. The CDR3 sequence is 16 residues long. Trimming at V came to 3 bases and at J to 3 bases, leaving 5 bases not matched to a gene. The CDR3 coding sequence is TGTGCCAGCAGTTTCCCGGACAGGGGGCTGACAGATACGCAGTATTTT. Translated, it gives CASSFPDRGLTDTQYF.

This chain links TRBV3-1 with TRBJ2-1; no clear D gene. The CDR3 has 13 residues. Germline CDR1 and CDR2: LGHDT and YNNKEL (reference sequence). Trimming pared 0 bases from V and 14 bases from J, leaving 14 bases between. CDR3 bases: TGTGCCAGCAGCCAAGACCTGGGCCCCGTGGAGTTCTTC. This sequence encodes CASSQDLGPVEFF.

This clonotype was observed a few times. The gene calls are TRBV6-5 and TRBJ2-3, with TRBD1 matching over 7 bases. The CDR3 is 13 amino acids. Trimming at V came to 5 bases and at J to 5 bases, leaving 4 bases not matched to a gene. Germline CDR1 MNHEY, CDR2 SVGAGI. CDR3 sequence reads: CASSEQGLDTQYF. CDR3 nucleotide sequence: TGTGCCAGCAGTGAACAGGGGCTAGATACGCAGTATTTT.

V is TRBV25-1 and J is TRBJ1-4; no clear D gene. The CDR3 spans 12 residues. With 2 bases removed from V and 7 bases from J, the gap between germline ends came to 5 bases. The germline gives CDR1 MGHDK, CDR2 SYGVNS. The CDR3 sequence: CASSEDGEKLFF. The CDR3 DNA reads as TGTGCCAGCAGTGAAGACGGTGAAAAACTGTTTTTT.

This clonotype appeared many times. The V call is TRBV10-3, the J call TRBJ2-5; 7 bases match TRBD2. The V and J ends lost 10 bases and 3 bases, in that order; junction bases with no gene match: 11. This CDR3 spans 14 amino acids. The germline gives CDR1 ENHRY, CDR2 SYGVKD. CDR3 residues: CASRIAGEKETQYF. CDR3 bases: TGTGCCAGCCGGATAGCGGGTGAAAAAGAGACCCAGTACTTC.

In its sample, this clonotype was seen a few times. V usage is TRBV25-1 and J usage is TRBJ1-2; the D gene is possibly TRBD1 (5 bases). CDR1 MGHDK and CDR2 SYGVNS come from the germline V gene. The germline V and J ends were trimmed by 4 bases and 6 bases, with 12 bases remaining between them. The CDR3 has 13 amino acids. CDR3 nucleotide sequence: TGTGCCAGCAGTGGGGTAGGGGTGCATGGCTACACCTTC. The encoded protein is CASSGVGVHGYTF.

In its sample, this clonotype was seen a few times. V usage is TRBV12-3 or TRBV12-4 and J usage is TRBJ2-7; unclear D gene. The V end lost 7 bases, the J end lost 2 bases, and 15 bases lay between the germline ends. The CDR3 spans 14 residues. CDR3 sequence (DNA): TGTGCCAGCAACCGAGGAGTGACAACCTACGAGCAGTACTTC. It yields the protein CASNRGVTTYEQYF.

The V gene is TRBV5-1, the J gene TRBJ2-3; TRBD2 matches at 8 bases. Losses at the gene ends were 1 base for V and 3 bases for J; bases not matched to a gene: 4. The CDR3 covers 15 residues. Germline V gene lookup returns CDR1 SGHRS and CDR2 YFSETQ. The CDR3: CASSLFGGETDTQYF. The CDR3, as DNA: TGCGCCAGCAGCTTGTTCGGGGGGGAAACAGATACGCAGTATTTT.

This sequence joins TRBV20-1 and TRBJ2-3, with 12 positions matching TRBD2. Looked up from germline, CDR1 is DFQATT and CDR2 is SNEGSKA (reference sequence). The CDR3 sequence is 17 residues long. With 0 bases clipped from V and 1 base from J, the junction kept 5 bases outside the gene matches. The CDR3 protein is CSARDPLAGGRTDTQYF. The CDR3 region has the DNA TGCAGTGCTAGAGATCCCCTAGCGGGGGGGCGCACAGATACGCAGTATTTT.

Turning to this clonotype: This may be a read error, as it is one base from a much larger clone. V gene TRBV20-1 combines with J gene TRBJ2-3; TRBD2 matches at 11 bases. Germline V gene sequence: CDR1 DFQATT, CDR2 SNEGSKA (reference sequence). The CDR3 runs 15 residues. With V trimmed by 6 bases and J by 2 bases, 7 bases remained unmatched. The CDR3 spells CSAGVGLADTDTQYF. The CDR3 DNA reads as TGCAGTGCGGGGGTGGGACTAGCGGACACAGATACGCAGTATTTT.

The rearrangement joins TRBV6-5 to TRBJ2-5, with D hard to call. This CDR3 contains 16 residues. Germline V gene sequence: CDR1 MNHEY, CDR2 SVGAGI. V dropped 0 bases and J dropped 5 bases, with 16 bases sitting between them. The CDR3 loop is CASSYSPGSAGETQYF. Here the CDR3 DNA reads TGTGCCAGCAGTTACTCCCCGGGCTCTGCCGGGGAGACCCAGTACTTC.

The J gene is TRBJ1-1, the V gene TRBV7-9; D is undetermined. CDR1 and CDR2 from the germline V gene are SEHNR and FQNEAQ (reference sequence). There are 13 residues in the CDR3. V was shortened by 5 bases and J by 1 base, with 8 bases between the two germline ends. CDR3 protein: CASSLRRNTEAFF. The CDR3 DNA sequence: TGTGCCAGCAGCCTGAGGAGGAACACTGAAGCTTTCTTT.

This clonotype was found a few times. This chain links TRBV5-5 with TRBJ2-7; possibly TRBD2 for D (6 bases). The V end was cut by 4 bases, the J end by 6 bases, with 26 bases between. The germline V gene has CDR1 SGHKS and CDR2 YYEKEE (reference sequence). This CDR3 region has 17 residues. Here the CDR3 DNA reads TGTGCCAGCAGCCGGGGACTCGGTCAAATTTCAGTGCGCGAGCAGTACTTC. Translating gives CASSRGLGQISVREQYF. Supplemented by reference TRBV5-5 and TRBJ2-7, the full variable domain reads DAGVTQSPTHLIKTRGQQVTLRCSPISGHKSVSWYQQVLGQGPQFIFQYYEKEERGRGNFPDRFSARQFPNYSSELNVNALLLGDSALYLCASSRGLGQISVREQYFGPGTRLTVT.

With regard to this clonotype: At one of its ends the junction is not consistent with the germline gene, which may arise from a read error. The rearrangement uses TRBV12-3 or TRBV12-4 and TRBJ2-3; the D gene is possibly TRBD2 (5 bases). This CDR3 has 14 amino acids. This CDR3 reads CASSLAHSTDTQYF. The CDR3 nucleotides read TGTGCCAGCAGCTTAGCGCACAGCACAGATACGCAGTATTTT.

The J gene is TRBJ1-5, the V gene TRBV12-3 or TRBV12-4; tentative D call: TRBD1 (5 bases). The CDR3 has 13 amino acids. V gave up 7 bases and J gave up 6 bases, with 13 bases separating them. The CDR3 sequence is CASTPGGGQPQHF. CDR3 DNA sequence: TGTGCCAGCACCCCTGGGGGGGGTCAGCCCCAGCATTTT.

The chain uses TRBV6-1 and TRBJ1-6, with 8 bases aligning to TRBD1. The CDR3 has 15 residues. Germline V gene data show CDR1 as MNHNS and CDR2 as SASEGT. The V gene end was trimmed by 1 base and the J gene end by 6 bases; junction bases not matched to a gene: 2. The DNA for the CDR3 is TGTGCCAGCAGTGAAGTGGACAGGGTTAATTCACCCCTCCACTTT. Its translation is CASSEVDRVNSPLHF.

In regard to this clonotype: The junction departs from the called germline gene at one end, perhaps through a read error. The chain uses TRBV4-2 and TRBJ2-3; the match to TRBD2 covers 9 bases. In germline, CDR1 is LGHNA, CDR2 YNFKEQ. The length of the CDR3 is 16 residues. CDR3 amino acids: CACSQPGLAPTDTQYF. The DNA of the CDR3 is TGTGCCTGCAGCCAACCGGGACTAGCCCCCACAGATACGCAGTATTTT.

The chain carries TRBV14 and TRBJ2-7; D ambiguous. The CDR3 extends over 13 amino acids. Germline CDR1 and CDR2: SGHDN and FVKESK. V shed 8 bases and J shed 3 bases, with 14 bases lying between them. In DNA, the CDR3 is TGTGCCAGCGCGCAGGCCCAGTTCTACGAGCAGTACTTC. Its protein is CASAQAQFYEQYF.

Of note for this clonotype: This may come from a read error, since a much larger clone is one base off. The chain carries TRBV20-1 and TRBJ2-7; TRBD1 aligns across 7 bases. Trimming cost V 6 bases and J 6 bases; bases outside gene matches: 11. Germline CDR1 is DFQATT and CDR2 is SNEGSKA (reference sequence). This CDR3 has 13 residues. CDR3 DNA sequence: TGCAGTGCGGAGACAGGGTCGCGACGCGAGCAGTACTTC. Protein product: CSAETGSRREQYF.

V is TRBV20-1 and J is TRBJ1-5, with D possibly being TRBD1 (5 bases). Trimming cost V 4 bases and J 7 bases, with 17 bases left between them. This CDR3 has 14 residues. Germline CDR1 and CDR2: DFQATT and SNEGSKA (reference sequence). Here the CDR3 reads CSAIKDGGWQPQHF. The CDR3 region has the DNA TGCAGTGCTATCAAAGATGGGGGTTGGCAGCCCCAGCATTTT.

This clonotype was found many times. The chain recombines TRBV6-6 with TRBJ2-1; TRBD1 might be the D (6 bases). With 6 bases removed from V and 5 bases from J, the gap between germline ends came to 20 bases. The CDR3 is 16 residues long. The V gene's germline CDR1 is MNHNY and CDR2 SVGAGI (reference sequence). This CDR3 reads CASRGSAGEKDNEQFF. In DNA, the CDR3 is TGTGCCAGCAGAGGCAGCGCAGGGGAAAAAGACAATGAGCAGTTCTTC.

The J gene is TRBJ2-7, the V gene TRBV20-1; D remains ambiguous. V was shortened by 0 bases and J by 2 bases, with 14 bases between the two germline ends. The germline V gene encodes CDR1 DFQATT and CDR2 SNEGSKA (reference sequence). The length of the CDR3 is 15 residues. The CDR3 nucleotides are TGCAGTGCTAGAGATCGGGCGAAAACCACCTACGAGCAGTACTTC. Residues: CSARDRAKTTYEQYF.

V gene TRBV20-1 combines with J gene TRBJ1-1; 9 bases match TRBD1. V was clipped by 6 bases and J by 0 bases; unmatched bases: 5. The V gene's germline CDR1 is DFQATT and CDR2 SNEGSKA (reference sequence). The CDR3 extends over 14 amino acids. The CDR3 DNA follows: TGCAGTGCCGCTCGACAGGGGGTGAACACTGAAGCTTTCTTT. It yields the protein CSAARQGVNTEAFF.

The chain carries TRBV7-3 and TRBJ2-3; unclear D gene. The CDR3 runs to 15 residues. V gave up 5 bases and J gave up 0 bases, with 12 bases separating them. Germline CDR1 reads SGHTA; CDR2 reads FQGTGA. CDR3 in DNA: TGTGCCAGCAGCCCTGACACGCTCAGCACAGATACGCAGTATTTT. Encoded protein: CASSPDTLSTDTQYF. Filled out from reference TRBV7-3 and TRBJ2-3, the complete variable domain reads GAGVSQTPSNKVTEKGKYVELRCDPISGHTALYWYRQSLGQGPEFLIYFQGTGAADDSGLPNDRFFAVRPEGSVSTLKIQRTERGDSAVYLCASSPDTLSTDTQYFGPGTRLTVL.

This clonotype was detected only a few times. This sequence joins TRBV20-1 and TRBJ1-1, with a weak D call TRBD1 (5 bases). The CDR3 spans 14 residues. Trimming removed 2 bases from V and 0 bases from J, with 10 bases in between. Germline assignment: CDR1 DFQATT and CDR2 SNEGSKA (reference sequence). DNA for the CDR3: TGCAGTGCTAGACCCGACAGCATGAACACTGAAGCTTTCTTT. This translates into CSARPDSMNTEAFF.

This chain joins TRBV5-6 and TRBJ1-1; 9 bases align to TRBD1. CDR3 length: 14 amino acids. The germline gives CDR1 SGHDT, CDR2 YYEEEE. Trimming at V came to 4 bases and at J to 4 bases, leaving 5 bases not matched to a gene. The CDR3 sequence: CASSTRTGVTEAFF. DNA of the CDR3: TGTGCCAGCAGCACCCGGACAGGGGTCACTGAAGCTTTCTTT.

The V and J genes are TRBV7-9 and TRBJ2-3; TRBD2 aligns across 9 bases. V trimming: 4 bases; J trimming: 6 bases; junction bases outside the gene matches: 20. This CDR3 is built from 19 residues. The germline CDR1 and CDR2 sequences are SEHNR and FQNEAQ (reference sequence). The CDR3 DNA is TGTGCCAGCAGCTCCCCGCCTACCCGCTTGCGGGGGGGCCCCGATACGCAGTATTTT. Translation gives CASSSPPTRLRGGPDTQYF.

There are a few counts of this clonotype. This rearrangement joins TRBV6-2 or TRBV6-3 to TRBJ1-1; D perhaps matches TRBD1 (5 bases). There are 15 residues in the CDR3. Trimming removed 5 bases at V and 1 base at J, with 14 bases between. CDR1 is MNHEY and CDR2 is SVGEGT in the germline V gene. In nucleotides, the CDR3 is TGTGCCAGCAGTCCTCCCGACAGAGCGAACACTGAAGCTTTCTTT. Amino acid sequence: CASSPPDRANTEAFF.

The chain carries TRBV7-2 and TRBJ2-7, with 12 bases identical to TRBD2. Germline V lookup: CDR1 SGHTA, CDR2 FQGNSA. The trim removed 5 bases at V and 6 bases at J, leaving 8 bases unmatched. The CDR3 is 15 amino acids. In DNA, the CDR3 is TGTGCCAGCAGCAAAGGGCTAGCGGGGGGGCCCGAGCAGTACTTC. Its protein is CASSKGLAGGPEQYF.